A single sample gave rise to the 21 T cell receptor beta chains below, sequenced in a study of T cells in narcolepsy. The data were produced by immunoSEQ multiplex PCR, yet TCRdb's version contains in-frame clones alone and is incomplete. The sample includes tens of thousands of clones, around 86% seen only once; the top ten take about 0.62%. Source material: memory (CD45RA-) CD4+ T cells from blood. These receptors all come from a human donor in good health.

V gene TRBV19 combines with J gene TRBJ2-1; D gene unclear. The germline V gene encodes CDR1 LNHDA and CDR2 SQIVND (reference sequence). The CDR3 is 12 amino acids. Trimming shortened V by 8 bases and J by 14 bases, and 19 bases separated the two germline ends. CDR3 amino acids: CASGSLNGREFF. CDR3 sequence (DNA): TGTGCCAGTGGGTCTTTAAACGGCCGTGAGTTCTTC. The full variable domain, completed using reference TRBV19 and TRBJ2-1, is DGGITQSPKYLFRKEGQNVTLSCEQNLNHDAMYWYRQDPGQGLRLIYYSQIVNDFQKGDIAEGYSVSREKKESFPLTVTSAQKNPTAFYLCASGSLNGREFFGPGTRLTVL.

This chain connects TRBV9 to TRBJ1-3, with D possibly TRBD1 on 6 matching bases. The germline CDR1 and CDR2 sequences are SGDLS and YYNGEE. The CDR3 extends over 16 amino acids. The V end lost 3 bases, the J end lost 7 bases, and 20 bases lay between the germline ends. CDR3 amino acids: CASSANQGRALNTIYF. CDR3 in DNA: TGTGCCAGCAGCGCAAACCAGGGGAGGGCTTTGAACACCATATATTTT.

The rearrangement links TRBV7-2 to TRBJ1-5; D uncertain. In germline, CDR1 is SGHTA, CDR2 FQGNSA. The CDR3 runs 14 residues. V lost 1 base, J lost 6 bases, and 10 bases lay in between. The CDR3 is CASSLGSVGQPQHF. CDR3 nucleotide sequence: TGTGCCAGCAGCTTAGGGTCGGTTGGTCAGCCCCAGCATTTT. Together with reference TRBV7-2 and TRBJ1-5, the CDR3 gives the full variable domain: GAGVSQSPSNKVTEKGKDVELRCDPISGHTALYWYRQSLGQGLEFLIYFQGNSAPDKSGLPSDRFSAERTGGSVSTLTIQRTQQEDSAVYLCASSLGSVGQPQHFGDGTRLSIL.

The CDR3 bases are TGTGCCAGCAGTTTATGGAAAGAGACCCAGTACTTC. Amino acid sequence: CASSLWKETQYF. This chain connects TRBV28 to TRBJ2-5; D gene ambiguous. CDR3 length: 12 amino acids. V lost 0 bases to trimming and J lost 3 bases, with 2 bases between them. Germline loops: CDR1 MDHEN, CDR2 SYDVKM.

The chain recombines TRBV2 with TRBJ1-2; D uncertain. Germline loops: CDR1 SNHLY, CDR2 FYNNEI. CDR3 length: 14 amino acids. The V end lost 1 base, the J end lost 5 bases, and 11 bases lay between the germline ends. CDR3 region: CASSEGGGHYGYTF. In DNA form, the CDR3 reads TGTGCCAGCAGTGAAGGGGGAGGGCATTATGGCTACACCTTC.

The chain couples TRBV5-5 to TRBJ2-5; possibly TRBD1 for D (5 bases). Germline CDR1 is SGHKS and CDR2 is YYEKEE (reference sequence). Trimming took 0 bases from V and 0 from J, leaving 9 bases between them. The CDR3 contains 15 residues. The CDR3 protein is CASSLALRDQETQYF. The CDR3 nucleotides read TGTGCCAGCAGCTTGGCCCTCAGGGACCAAGAGACCCAGTACTTC.

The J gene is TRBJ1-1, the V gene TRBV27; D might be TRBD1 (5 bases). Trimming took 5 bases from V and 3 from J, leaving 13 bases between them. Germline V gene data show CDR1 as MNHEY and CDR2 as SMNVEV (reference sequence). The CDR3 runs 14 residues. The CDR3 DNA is TGTGCCAGCAGTCAGCCCGACAGACACACTGAAGCTTTCTTT. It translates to CASSQPDRHTEAFF.

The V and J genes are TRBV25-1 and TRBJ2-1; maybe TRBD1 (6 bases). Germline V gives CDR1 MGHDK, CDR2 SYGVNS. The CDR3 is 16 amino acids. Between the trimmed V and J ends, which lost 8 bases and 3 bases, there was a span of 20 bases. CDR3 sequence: CASRVIGGSGYNEQFF. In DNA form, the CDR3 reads TGTGCCAGCCGGGTCATAGGGGGATCGGGCTACAATGAGCAGTTCTTC.

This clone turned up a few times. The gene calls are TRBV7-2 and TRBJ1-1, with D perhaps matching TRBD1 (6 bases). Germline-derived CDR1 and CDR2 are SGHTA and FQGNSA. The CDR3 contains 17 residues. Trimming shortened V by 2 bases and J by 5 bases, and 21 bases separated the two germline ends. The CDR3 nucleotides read TGTGCCAGCAGCTTATTTGGTGCGGGGGCGCTTAGGACTGAAGCTTTCTTT. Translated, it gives CASSLFGAGALRTEAFF. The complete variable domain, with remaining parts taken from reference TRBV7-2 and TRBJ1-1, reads GAGVSQSPSNKVTEKGKDVELRCDPISGHTALYWYRQSLGQGLEFLIYFQGNSAPDKSGLPSDRFSAERTGGSVSTLTIQRTQQEDSAVYLCASSLFGAGALRTEAFFGQGTRLTVV.

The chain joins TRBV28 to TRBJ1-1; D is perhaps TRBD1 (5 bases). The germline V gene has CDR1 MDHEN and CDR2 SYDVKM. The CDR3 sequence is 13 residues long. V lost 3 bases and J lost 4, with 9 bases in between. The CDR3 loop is CASSLSGATEAFF. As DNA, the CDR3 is TGTGCCAGCAGTTTGTCTGGGGCCACTGAAGCTTTCTTT.

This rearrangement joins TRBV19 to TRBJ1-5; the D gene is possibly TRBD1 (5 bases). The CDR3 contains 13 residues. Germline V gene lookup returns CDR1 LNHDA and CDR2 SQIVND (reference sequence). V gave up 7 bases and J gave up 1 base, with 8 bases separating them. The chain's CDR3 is CASNWGSNQPQHF. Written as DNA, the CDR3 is TGTGCCAGTAACTGGGGCAGCAATCAGCCCCAGCATTTT.

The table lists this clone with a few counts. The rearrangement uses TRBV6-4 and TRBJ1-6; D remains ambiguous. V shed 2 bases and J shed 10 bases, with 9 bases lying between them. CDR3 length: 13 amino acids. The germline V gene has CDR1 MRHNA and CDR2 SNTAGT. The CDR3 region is CASSDSPGSPLHF. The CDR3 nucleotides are TGTGCCAGCAGTGACAGTCCCGGATCACCCCTCCACTTT.

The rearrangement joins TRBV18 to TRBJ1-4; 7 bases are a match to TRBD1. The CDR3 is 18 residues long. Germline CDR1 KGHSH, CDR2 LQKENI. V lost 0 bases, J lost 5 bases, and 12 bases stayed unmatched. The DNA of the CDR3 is TGTGCCAGCTCACCACCACAGGGGAATGAAGGCTGGAATGAAAAACTGTTTTTT. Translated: CASSPPQGNEGWNEKLFF.

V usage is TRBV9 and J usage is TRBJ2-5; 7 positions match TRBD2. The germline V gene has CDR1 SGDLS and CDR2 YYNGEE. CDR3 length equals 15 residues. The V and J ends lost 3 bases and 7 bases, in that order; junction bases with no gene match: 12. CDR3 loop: CASSARNGPSGTQYF. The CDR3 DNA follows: TGTGCCAGCAGCGCGCGGAATGGGCCTAGCGGGACCCAGTACTTC.

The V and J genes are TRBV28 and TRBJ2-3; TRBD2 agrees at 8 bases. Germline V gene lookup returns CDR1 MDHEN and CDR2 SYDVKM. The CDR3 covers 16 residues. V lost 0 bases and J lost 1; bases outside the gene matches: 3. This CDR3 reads CASSLWGSGGTDTQYF. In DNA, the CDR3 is TGTGCCAGCAGTTTATGGGGTAGCGGGGGCACAGATACGCAGTATTTT.

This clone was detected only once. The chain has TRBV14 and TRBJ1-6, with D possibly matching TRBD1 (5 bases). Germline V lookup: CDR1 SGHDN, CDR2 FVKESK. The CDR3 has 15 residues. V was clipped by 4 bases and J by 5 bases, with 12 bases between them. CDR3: CASSPSDSHNSPLHF. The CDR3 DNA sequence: TGTGCCAGCAGCCCTTCCGACAGTCATAATTCACCCCTCCACTTT.

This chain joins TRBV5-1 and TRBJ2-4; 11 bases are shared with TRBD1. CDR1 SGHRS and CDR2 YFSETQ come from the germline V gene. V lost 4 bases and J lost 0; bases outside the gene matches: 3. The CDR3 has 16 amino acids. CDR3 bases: TGCGCCAGCAGCCAGGGACAGGGGGTAGCCAAAAACATTCAGTACTTC. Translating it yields CASSQGQGVAKNIQYF.

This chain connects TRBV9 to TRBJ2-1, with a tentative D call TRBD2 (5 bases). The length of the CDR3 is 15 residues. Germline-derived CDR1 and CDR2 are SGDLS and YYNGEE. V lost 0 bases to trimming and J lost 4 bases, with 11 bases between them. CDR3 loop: CASSVGSGGYNEQFF. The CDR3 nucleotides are TGTGCCAGCAGCGTAGGCTCTGGAGGATACAATGAGCAGTTCTTC.

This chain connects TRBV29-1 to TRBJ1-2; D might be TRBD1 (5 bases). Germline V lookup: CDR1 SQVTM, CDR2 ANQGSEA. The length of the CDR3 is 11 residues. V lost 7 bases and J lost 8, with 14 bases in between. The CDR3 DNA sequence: TGCAGCGCCGAGGCAGGGAAAGGCTACACCTTC. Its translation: CSAEAGKGYTF.

The CDR3, as DNA: TGCGCCAGCAGTCGACTACCGTCCACAGATACGCAGTATTTT. Amino acid sequence: CASSRLPSTDTQYF. The chain has TRBV4-1 and TRBJ2-3; tentative D call: TRBD2 (5 bases). Germline V gene lookup returns CDR1 MGHRA and CDR2 YSYEKL. The CDR3 runs to 14 residues. Trimming shortened V by 6 bases and J by 2 bases, and 12 bases separated the two germline ends.

CDR3 loop: CASSSGTDTGELFF. For the CDR3, the DNA is TGTGCCAGCAGCTCCGGGACAGACACCGGGGAGCTGTTTTTT. The rearrangement uses TRBV7-8 and TRBJ2-2; 7 bases align to TRBD1. Germline lookup yields CDR1 SGHVS and CDR2 FQNEAQ. The CDR3 loop spans 14 amino acids. The ends lost 4 bases at V and 3 bases at J; junction bases unmatched: 2.